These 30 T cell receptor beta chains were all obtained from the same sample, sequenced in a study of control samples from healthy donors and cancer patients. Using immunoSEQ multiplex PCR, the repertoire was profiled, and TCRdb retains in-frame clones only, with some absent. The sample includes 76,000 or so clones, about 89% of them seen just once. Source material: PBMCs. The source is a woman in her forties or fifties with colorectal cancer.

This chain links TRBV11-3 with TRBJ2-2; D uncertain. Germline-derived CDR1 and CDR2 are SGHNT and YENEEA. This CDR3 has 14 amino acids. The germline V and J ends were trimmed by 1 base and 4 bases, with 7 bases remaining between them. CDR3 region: CASSLGSGTGELFF. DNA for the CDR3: TGTGCCAGCAGCTTAGGCTCGGGCACCGGGGAGCTGTTTTTT.

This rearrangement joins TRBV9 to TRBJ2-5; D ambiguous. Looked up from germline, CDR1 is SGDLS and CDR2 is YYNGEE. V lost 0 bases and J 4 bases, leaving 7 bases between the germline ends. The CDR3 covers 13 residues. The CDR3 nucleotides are TGTGCCAGCAGCGTAGGGCTCGGAGAGACCCAGTACTTC. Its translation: CASSVGLGETQYF.

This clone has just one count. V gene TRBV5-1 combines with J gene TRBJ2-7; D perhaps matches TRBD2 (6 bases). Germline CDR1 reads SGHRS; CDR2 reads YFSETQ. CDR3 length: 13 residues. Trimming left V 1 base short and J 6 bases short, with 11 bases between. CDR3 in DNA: TGCGCCAGCAGCTTGAGGGCGGGGAGCGAGCAGTACGTC. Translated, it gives CASSLRAGSEQYV.

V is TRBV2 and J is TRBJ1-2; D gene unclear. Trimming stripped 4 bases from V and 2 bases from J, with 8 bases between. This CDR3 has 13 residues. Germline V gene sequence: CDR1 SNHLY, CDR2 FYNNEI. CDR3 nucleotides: TGTGCCAGCAGTGGGGGAAGGAACTATGGCTACACCTTC. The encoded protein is CASSGGRNYGYTF. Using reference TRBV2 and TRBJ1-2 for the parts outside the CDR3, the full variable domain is EPEVTQTPSHQVTQMGQEVILRCVPISNHLYFYWYRQILGQKVEFLVSFYNNEISEKSEIFDDQFSVERPDGSNFTLKIRSTKLEDSAMYFCASSGGRNYGYTFGSGTRLTVV.

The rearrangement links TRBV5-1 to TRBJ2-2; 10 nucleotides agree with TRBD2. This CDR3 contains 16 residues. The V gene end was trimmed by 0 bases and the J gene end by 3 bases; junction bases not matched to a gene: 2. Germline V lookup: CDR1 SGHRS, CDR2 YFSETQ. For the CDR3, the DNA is TGCGCCAGCAGCTTGGCTAGCGGGGGAGACACCGGGGAGCTGTTTTTT. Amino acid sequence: CASSLASGGDTGELFF. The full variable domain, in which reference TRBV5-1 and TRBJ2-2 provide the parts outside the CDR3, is KAGVTQTPRYLIKTRGQQVTLSCSPISGHRSVSWYQQTPGQGLQFLFEYFSETQRNKGNFPGRFSGRQFSNSRSEMNVSTLELGDSALYLCASSLASGGDTGELFFGEGSRLTVL.

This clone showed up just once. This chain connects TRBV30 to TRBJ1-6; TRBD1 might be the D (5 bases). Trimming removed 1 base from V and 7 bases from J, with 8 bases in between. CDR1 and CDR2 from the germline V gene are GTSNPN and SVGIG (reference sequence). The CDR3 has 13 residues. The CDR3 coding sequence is TGTGCCTGGAGTGAGACAGCAAATTCACCCCTCCACTTT. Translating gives CAWSETANSPLHF.

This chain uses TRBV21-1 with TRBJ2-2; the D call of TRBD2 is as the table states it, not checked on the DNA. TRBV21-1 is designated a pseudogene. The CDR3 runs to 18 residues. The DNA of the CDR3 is TGTGCCAGCAGCAAAAGAAATAGCGGGGGGACGAACACCGGGGAGCTGTTTTTT. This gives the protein CASSKRNSGGTNTGELFF.

The chain's CDR3 is CASRGTGKANSPLHF. The CDR3 DNA is TGTGCCAGCAGGGGGACAGGGAAAGCTAATTCACCCCTCCACTTT. The chain recombines TRBV27 with TRBJ1-6; 9 bases fit TRBD1. Per germline, CDR1 MNHEY and CDR2 SMNVEV (reference sequence). V dropped 6 bases and J dropped 6; count of bases not matched to a gene: 6. CDR3 length: 15 residues.

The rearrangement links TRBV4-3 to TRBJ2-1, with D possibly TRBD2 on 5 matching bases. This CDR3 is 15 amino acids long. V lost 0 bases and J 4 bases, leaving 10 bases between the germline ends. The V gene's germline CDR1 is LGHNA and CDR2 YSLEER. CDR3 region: CASSQEAGGYNEQFF. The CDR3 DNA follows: TGCGCCAGCAGCCAAGAGGCCGGCGGGTACAATGAGCAGTTCTTC.

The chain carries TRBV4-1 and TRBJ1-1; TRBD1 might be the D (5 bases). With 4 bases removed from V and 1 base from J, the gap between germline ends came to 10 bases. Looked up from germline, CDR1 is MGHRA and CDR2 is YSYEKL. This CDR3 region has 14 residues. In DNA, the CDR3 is TGCGCCAGCAGCCTCGGGACTGGGAACACTGAAGCTTTCTTT. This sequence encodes CASSLGTGNTEAFF.

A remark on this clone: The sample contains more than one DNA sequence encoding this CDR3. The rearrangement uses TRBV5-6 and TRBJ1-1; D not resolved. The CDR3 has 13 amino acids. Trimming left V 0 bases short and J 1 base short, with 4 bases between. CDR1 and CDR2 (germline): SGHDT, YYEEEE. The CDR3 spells CASSLAGNTEAFF. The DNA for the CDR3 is TGTGCCAGCAGCTTGGCAGGGAACACTGAAGCTTTCTTT.

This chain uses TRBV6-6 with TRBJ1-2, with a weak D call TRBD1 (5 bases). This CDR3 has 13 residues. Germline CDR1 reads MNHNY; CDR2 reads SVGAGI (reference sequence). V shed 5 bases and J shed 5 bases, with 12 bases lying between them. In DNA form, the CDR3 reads TGTGCCAGCAGTAAGGGACCCCTTTATGGCTACACCTTC. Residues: CASSKGPLYGYTF.

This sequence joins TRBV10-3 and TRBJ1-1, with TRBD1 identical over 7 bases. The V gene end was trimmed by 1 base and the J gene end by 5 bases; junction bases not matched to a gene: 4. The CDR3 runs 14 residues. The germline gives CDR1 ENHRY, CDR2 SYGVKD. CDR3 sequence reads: CAISEFTGETEAFF. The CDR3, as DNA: TGTGCCATCAGTGAGTTTACAGGGGAAACTGAAGCTTTCTTT.

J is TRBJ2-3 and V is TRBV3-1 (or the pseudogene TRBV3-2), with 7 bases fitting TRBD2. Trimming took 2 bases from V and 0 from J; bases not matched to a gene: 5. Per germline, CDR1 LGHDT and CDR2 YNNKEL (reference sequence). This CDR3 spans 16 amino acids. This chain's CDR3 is CASSQQAGFSTDTQYF. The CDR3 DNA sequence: TGTGCCAGCAGCCAACAAGCGGGGTTCAGCACAGATACGCAGTATTTT.

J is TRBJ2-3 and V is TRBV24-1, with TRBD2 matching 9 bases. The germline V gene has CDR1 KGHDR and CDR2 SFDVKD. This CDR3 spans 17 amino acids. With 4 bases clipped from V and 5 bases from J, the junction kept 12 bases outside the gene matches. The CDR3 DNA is TGTGCCACCAGTGACCTTGGGGCGGGGGGGCCTCAAGATACGCAGTATTTT. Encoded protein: CATSDLGAGGPQDTQYF.

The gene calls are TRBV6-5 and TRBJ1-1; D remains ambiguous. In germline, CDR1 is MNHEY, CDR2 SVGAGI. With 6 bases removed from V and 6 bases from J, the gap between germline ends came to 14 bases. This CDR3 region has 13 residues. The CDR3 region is CASSREQSAEAFF. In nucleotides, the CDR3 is TGTGCCAGCAGCCGGGAGCAGTCCGCTGAAGCTTTCTTT.

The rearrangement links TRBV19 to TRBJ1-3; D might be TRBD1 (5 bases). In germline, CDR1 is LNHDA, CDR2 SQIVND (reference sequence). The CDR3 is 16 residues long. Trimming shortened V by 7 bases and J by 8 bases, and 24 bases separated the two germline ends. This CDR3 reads CASTPGGGRVQDTIYF. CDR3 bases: TGTGCCAGTACCCCCGGGGGTGGCAGGGTTCAGGACACCATATATTTT.

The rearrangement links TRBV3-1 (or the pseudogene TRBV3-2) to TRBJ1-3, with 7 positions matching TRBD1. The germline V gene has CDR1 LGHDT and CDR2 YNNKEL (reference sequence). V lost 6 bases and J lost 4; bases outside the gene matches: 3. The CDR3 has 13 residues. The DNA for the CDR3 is TGTGCCAGCAGTACAGGGGTAGGAAACACCATATATTTT. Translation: CASSTGVGNTIYF.

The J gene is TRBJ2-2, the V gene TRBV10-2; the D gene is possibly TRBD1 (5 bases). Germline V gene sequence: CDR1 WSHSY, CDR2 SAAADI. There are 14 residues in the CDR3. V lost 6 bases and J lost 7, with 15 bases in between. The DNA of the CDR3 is TGCGCCAGCAGGATGACAGAATGGGGCGGGGAGCTGTTTTTT. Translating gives CASRMTEWGGELFF.

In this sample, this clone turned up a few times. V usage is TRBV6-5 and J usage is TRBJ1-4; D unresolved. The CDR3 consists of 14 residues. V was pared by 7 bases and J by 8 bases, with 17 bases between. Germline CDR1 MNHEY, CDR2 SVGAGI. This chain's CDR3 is CASTSTRLSEKLFF. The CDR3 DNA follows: TGTGCCAGCACCTCGACACGACTGTCGGAAAAACTGTTTTTT.

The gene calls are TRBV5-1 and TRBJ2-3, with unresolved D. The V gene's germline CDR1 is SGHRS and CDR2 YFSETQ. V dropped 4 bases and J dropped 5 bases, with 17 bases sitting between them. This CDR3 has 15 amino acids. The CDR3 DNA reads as TGCGCCAGCAGCGGCACACACCTTACCTTAGATACGCAGTATTTT. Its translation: CASSGTHLTLDTQYF.

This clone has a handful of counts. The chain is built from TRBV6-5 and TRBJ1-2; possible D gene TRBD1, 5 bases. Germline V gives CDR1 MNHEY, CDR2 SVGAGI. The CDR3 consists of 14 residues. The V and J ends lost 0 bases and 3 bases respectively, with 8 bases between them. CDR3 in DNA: TGTGCCAGCAGTTACTCCCGGGGGTACTATGGCTACACCTTC. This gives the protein CASSYSRGYYGYTF.

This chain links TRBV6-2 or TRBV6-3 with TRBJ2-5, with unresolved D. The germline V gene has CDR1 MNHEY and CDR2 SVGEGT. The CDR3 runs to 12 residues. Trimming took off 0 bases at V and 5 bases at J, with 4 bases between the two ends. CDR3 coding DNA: TGTGCCAGCAGTTACTCGAGGGAGACCCAGTACTTC. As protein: CASSYSRETQYF.

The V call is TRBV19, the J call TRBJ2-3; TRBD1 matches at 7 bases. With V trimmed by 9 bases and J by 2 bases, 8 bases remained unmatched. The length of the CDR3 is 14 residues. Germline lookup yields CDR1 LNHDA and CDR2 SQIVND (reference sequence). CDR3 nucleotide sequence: TGTGCCAGCGCTAGGACAGGATCCACAGATACGCAGTATTTT. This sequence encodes CASARTGSTDTQYF.

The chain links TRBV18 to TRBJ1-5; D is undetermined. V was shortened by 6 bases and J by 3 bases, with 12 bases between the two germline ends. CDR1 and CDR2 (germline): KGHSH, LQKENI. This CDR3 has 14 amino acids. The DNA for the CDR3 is TGTGCCAGCTCTTCGGAGCCAGCCAATCAGCCCCAGCATTTT. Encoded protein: CASSSEPANQPQHF.

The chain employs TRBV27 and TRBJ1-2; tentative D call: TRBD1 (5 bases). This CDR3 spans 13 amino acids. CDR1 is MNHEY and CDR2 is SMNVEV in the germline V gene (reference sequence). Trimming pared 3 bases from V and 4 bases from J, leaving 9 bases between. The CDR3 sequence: CASSFGGPYGYTF. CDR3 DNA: TGTGCCAGCAGTTTCGGGGGTCCCTATGGCTACACCTTC.

CDR3 coding DNA: TGTGCCAGCAGCTTGTCCCTGGGGCCCCTTTATGGCTACACCTTC. Translated, it gives CASSLSLGPLYGYTF. This chain uses TRBV5-8 with TRBJ1-2; maybe TRBD1 (5 bases). Germline CDR1 SGHTS, CDR2 YDEGEE. Trimming pared 1 base from V and 5 bases from J, leaving 15 bases between. The length of the CDR3 is 15 residues.

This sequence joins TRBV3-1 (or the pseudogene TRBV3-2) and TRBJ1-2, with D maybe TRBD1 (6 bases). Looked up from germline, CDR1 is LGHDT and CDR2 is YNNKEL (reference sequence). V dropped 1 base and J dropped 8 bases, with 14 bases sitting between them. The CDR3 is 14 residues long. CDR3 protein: CASSQAPGGPGYTF. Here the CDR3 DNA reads TGTGCCAGCAGCCAAGCCCCCGGGGGCCCGGGCTACACCTTC.

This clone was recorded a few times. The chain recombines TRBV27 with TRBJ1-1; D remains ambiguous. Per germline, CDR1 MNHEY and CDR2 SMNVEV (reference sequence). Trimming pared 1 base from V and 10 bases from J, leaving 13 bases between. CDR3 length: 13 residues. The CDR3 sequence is CASSLLGGQTAFF. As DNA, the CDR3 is TGTGCCAGCAGTTTATTGGGTGGGCAGACAGCTTTCTTT.

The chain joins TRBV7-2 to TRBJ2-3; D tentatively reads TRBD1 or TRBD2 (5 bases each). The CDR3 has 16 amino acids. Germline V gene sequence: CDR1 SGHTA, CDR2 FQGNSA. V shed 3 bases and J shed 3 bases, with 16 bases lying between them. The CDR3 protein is CASSFDHGAVTDTQYF. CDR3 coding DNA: TGTGCCAGCAGCTTCGACCACGGGGCAGTAACAGATACGCAGTATTTT.